Presented here are 19 T cell receptor beta chains from one specimen sequenced in a study of Ad26.COV2.S vaccination and SARS-CoV-2 variants. Indicated treatment: about 20 received Ad26.COV2.S at low or high dose, single or two shots; 5 received placebo; per-sample allocation not given. Sampling occurred on day 63 after the first vaccine or placebo injection. Measured with immunoSEQ multiplex PCR; TCRdb has only the in-frame clones, and not every one. The sample lists 300,000 to 400,000 clones; roughly 90% were seen once. The sample in question was peripheral blood, obtained in a trial of Ad26.COV2.S vaccine versus placebo. These receptors were obtained from a person between 18 and 60 years old who received the Ad26.COV2.S COVID-19 vaccine or a placebo.

This rearrangement joins TRBV7-9 to TRBJ2-7; 15 bases align to TRBD2. After removal of 5 bases from V and 2 bases from J, the junction contained 13 bases not matched to a gene. The CDR3 length is 19 residues. Germline CDR1 and CDR2: SEHNR and FQNEAQ (reference sequence). This CDR3 reads CASSPRTSGGDRRTYEQYF. Written as DNA, the CDR3 is TGTGCCAGCAGCCCTCGGACTAGCGGGGGGGATCGGAGAACCTACGAGCAGTACTTC.

In this sample, this clone turned up once. J is TRBJ2-2 and V is TRBV7-3; D gene unclear. Trimming took off 7 bases at V and 1 base at J, with 13 bases between the two ends. The length of the CDR3 is 15 residues. Per the germline V gene, CDR1 is SGHTA and CDR2 is FQGTGA. CDR3 in DNA: TGTGCCAGCAACTCGGCGGAGAGGAACACCGGGGAGCTGTTTTTT. Protein: CASNSAERNTGELFF.

CDR3 nucleotides: TGTGCCAGCTCGGGACAGGGCTACTACGAGCAGTACTTC. Protein: CASSGQGYYEQYF. The chain couples TRBV6-5 to TRBJ2-7, with 9 nucleotides matching TRBD1. V was clipped by 8 bases and J by 3 bases; unmatched bases: 5. Germline V gene sequence: CDR1 MNHEY, CDR2 SVGAGI. The CDR3 length is 13 residues.

V gene TRBV28 combines with J gene TRBJ2-5, with a weak D call TRBD1 (6 bases). The CDR3 extends over 13 amino acids. The V gene lost 6 bases and the J gene lost 5 bases, with 13 bases spanning the gap. Germline-derived CDR1 and CDR2 are MDHEN and SYDVKM. CDR3 amino acids: CASRRRGFETQYF. CDR3 DNA: TGTGCCAGCAGACGTAGGGGGTTTGAGACCCAGTACTTC.

The chain joins TRBV28 to TRBJ1-2; D remains unclear. This CDR3 spans 13 amino acids. V lost 6 bases and J 2 bases, leaving 10 bases between the germline ends. The V gene's germline CDR1 is MDHEN and CDR2 SYDVKM. CDR3 DNA: TGTGCCAGCAGCCCGGGAACCAACTATGGCTACACCTTC. Residues: CASSPGTNYGYTF.

The chain has TRBV7-6 and TRBJ2-3; D might be TRBD1 (5 bases). The germline V and J ends were trimmed by 5 bases and 0 bases, with 12 bases remaining between them. The CDR3 sequence is 15 residues long. Germline CDR1 SGHVS, CDR2 FNYEAQ. Written as DNA, the CDR3 is TGTGCCAGCAGCCCGACAGATACTAGCACAGATACGCAGTATTTT. Residues: CASSPTDTSTDTQYF.

This clone came up once. V and J are TRBV14 and TRBJ2-5, with 9 bases aligning to TRBD2. The V segment lost 4 bases and the J segment 1 base; nucleotides outside the gene matches: 13. Looked up from germline, CDR1 is SGHDN and CDR2 is FVKESK. The CDR3 is 18 amino acids. CDR3 coding DNA: TGTGCCAGCAGCCCCCGCAGGAGTAGCGGGGGCTTCCAAGAGACCCAGTACTTC. Its protein is CASSPRRSSGGFQETQYF.

The rearrangement joins TRBV7-9 to TRBJ1-2; 11 bases agree with TRBD1. The trim removed 5 bases at V and 4 bases at J, leaving 6 bases unmatched. The CDR3 consists of 15 residues. Germline loops: CDR1 SEHNR, CDR2 FQNEAQ (reference sequence). CDR3 region: CASSHADRGLYGYTF. In nucleotides, the CDR3 is TGTGCCAGCAGCCACGCGGACAGGGGGCTCTATGGCTACACCTTC.

The CDR3 sequence is CASSHPLNTEAFF. DNA of the CDR3: TGTGCCAGCAGCCACCCCCTCAACACTGAAGCTTTCTTT. This chain joins TRBV12-3 or TRBV12-4 and TRBJ1-1, with D uncertain. The CDR3 length is 13 residues. V lost 6 bases and J 2 bases, leaving 10 bases between the germline ends.

The rearrangement joins TRBV28 to TRBJ1-1; D uncertain. The CDR3 spans 10 residues. V lost 6 bases, J lost 7 bases, and 6 bases lay in between. Looked up from germline, CDR1 is MDHEN and CDR2 is SYDVKM. The CDR3 sequence is CASSEIEAFF. CDR3 coding DNA: TGTGCCAGCAGCGAGATTGAAGCTTTCTTT.

The rearrangement links TRBV15 to TRBJ1-1; 8 nucleotides line up with TRBD1. CDR1 is LNHNV, CDR2 YYDKDF, per germline (reference sequence). The V gene end was trimmed by 3 bases and the J gene end by 10 bases; junction bases not matched to a gene: 7. This CDR3 has 13 amino acids. For the CDR3, the DNA is TGTGCCACCAGCAGGTCTGCCGGGACAGGAGCTTTCTTT. It codes for CATSRSAGTGAFF.

The rearrangement links TRBV19 to TRBJ1-6; D unresolved. The V end was cut by 5 bases, the J end by 6 bases, with 5 bases between. The length of the CDR3 is 12 residues. The V gene's germline CDR1 is LNHDA and CDR2 SQIVND (reference sequence). The CDR3 DNA follows: TGTGCCAGTAGTGTGGTTAATTCACCCCTCCACTTT. Translation: CASSVVNSPLHF.

The gene calls are TRBV7-9 and TRBJ2-1; D call uncertain. Germline CDR1 reads SEHNR; CDR2 reads FQNEAQ (reference sequence). Trimming removed 1 base at V and 0 bases at J, with 10 bases between. The CDR3 is made up of 16 amino acids. CDR3 sequence: CASSLVGLSSYNEQFF. In nucleotides, the CDR3 is TGTGCCAGCAGCTTAGTTGGCTTGAGCTCCTACAATGAGCAGTTCTTC.

CDR3 loop: CASSQAPEWHFYEQYV. The CDR3 DNA sequence: TGTGCCAGCAGCCAAGCCCCAGAGTGGCACTTCTACGAGCAGTACGTC. The chain links TRBV3-1 (or the pseudogene TRBV3-2) to TRBJ2-7; no clear D. Germline V lookup: CDR1 LGHDT, CDR2 YNNKEL (reference sequence). The CDR3 has 16 residues. V shed 1 base and J shed 3 bases, with 16 bases lying between them.

The V call is TRBV10-1, the J call TRBJ1-6; 7 bases are shared with TRBD1. This CDR3 contains 13 residues. V trimming: 10 bases; J trimming: 9 bases; junction bases outside the gene matches: 9. CDR1 WNHNN and CDR2 SYGVQD come from the germline V gene (reference sequence). The CDR3 sequence: CATSTGISSPLHF. The DNA of the CDR3 is TGCGCCACCTCGACAGGGATTTCTTCACCCCTCCACTTT.

This chain joins TRBV19 and TRBJ1-2; perhaps TRBD1 as D (6 bases). V lost 7 bases and J 3 bases, leaving 18 bases between the germline ends. The CDR3 spans 15 residues. Looked up from germline, CDR1 is LNHDA and CDR2 is SQIVND (reference sequence). CDR3 coding DNA: TGTGCCAGTAAGAGGTTGGCAGGGGAACACTATGGCTACACCTTC. This encodes CASKRLAGEHYGYTF.

Here the CDR3 reads CASSLDQTGTQHF. The CDR3 DNA is TGTGCCAGCAGCTTAGACCAGACAGGGACCCAGCATTTT. The J gene is TRBJ1-5, the V gene TRBV7-9; 7 positions agree with TRBD1. This CDR3 has 13 residues. Germline values: CDR1 SEHNR, CDR2 FQNEAQ (reference sequence). V lost 1 base and J lost 11; bases outside the gene matches: 5.

This clone was detected once. This chain uses TRBV19 with TRBJ1-1; unclear D gene. V gave up 9 bases and J gave up 3 bases, with 14 bases separating them. CDR1 is LNHDA, CDR2 SQIVND, per germline (reference sequence). This CDR3 comprises 13 residues. DNA for the CDR3: TGTGCCAGCAATACCGTTGGGGACACTGAAGCTTTCTTT. Translated, it gives CASNTVGDTEAFF.

Here the CDR3 reads CASTPAGLTTYEQYV. CDR3 in DNA: TGTGCCAGCACTCCGGCAGGACTTACCACCTACGAGCAGTACGTC. This rearrangement joins TRBV6-4 to TRBJ2-7; TRBD2 is a possible D gene (5 bases). The CDR3 is 15 residues long. Trimming took 7 bases from V and 2 from J, leaving 18 bases between them. The germline V gene encodes CDR1 MRHNA and CDR2 SNTAGT.